The 4 T cell receptor beta chains given below trace back to one sample, sequenced in a study of T cells in Graves' hyperthyroidism and ophthalmopathy. RNA transcripts gave rise to amplified TCR beta CDR3 regions. The HTBI primer set served for first-round RT-PCR of the TCR CDR3. TCRdb called the multiplex PCR reads again in MiXCR, with one record for every CDR3 protein. The sample holds hundreds of thousands of distinct CDR3 sequences, about 12% seen once. The sample consisted of blood. All receptors derive from a woman between 18 and 29 years old with Graves' hyperthyroidism.

This clonotype was detected ten times or more. The chain recombines TRBV6-2 or TRBV6-3 with TRBJ2-7; 8 bases fit TRBD2. V was pared by 6 bases and J by 1 base, with 5 bases of the junction left unmatched. Germline lookup yields CDR1 MNHEY and CDR2 SVGEGT. CDR3 size: 14 residues. CDR3 protein: CASSLLAASYEQYF. In nucleotides, the CDR3 is TGTGCCAGCAGCTTACTAGCGGCATCCTACGAGCAGTACTTC.

The rearrangement links TRBV18 to TRBJ2-7, with 7 bases aligning to TRBD2. V dropped 2 bases and J dropped 1; count of bases not matched to a gene: 2. Germline V CDR1 and CDR2: KGHSH, LQKENI. This CDR3 is built from 14 residues. The CDR3 is CASSPGTTSYEQYF. For the CDR3, the DNA is TGTGCCAGCTCACCAGGGACTACTTCCTACGAGCAGTACTTC.

This clonotype was detected many times. The V gene is TRBV5-1, the J gene TRBJ1-2; TRBD1 aligns across 10 bases. The ends lost 8 bases at V and 8 bases at J; junction bases unmatched: 12. There are 14 residues in the CDR3. CDR1 and CDR2 (germline): SGHRS, YFSETQ. DNA for the CDR3: TGCGCCAGTCACGACGGGACAGGGGTTGAGGGCTACACCTTC. As protein: CASHDGTGVEGYTF.

A few counts support this clonotype. The chain recombines TRBV4-2 with TRBJ1-2; D might be TRBD1 (6 bases). Germline loops: CDR1 LGHNA, CDR2 YNFKEQ. V lost 4 bases to trimming and J lost 2 bases, with 17 bases between them. This CDR3 contains 16 residues. DNA of the CDR3: TGTGCCAGCAGCCCCAGCCTAAGGACAGAGAACTATGGCTACACCTTC. Protein product: CASSPSLRTENYGYTF.